This TCR beta chain was captured by sequencing in a study of immune evolution from preneoplasia to lung adenocarcinoma. TCRdb's copy holds only in-frame clones and misses some; the assay was immunoSEQ multiplex PCR. Here the sample spans tens of thousands of clones, 74% being singletons. This clone occurred once. The V end lost 5 bases, the J end lost 2 bases, and 14 bases lay between the germline ends. The CDR3 extends over 15 amino acids. Germline CDR1 is MNHEY and CDR2 is SVGAGI. Sequences were obtained from FFPE invasive lung adenocarcinoma tissue. The sequence came from a person aged 55 to 69 with lung adenocarcinoma. The chain couples TRBV6-5 to TRBJ2-3, with D possibly being TRBD1 or TRBD2 (5 bases each). The CDR3 loop reads CASSAGRDHTDTQYF. The CDR3 DNA reads TGTGCCAGCAGTGCCGGCCGGGACCACACAGATACGCAGTATTTT.